This TCR beta chain was profiled in a study of blood T cell repertoires in COVID-19. The wider study: Donors in the United States, Italy and Spain gave samples during acute or convalescent COVID-19. Nucleic acid was either cDNA or gDNA, and it came from T cells, B-cell-depleted T cells, or PBMCs.

This CDR3 spans 14 amino acids. V was shortened by 2 bases and J by 3 bases, with 9 bases between the two germline ends. Germline V gives CDR1 SGHNT, CDR2 YYREEE (reference sequence). Per the original data handling: Amplification with reference gene primers provided the estimates of nucleated cell counts. TCRdb's table, derived via immunoSEQ multiplex PCR, lists solely in-frame clones and lacks some. V, J and clone size reflect that table, while D and trimming were determined from the DNA. The sample contains under 150,000 clones, approximately 80% of which appear only once. The source material was peripheral blood. The receptor's source is a human donor with acute or convalescent COVID-19. The donor label of this sample is uncertain. J is TRBJ1-3 and V is TRBV5-4, with D tentatively TRBD1 (6 bases). CDR3 DNA sequence: TGTGCCAGCAGCTTCCAGGGGAGTGGAAACACCATATATTTT. Protein sequence: CASSFQGSGNTIYF.